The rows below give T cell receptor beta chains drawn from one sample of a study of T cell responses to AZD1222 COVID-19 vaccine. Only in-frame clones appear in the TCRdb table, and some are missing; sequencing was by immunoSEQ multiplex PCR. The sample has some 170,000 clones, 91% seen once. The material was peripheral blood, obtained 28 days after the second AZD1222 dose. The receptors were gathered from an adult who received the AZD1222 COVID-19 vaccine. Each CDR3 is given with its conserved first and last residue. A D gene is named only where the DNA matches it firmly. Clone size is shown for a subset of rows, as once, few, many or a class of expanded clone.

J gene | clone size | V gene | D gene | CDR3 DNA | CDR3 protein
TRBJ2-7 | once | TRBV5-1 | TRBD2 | TGCGCCAGCAGCTTGGATTTCAGTAGCGGGTTCGCCTACGAGCAGTACTTC | CASSLDFSSGFAYEQYF
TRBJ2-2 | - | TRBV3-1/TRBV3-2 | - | TGTGCCAGCAGCCGGGCAGGAACCGGGGAGCTGTTTTTT | CASSRAGTGELFF
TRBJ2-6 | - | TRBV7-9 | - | TGTGCCAGCAGCTTACCGAGGGCCGGGGCCAACGTCCTGACTTTC | CASSLPRAGANVLTF
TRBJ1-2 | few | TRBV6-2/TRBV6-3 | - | TGTGCCAGCAGTTACCTGGCTGGGACGGGCTACACCTTC | CASSYLAGTGYTF
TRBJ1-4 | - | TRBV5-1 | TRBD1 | TGCGCCAGCACCACCGGCAGGGGGTCAACTAATGAAAAACTGTTTTTT | CASTTGRGSTNEKLFF
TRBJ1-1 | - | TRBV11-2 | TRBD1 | TGTGCCAGCAGCACCTGGACAACCGAGGGGGCCTACACTGAAGCTTTCTTT | CASSTWTTEGAYTEAFF
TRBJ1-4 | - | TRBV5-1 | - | TGCGCCAGCAGCCGACCTGACAGTGCTTATAATGAAAAACTGTTTTTT | CASSRPDSAYNEKLFF
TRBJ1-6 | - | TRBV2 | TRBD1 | TGTGCCAGCAGCGGACAGGGGAATTCACCCCTCCACTTT | CASSGQGNSPLHF
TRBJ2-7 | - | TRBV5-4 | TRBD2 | TGTGCCAGCAGCTTCGGATATAGCGGGTCCCACGAGCAGTACTTC | CASSFGYSGSHEQYF
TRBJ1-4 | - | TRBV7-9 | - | TGTGCCAGCAGCTTAGCTGGGACTGATGAAAAACTGTTTTTT | CASSLAGTDEKLFF
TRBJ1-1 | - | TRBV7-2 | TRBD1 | TGTGCCAGCAGCTGGACAGGGGGCGCGACTGAAGCTTTCTTT | CASSWTGGATEAFF
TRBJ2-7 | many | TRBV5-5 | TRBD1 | TGTGCCAGCAGCTTGGGACAGGGTGGGTACGAGCAGTACTTC | CASSLGQGGYEQYF
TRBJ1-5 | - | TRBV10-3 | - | TGTGCCACCAGGGGAAGTGAACAGCCCCAGCATTTT | CATRGSEQPQHF
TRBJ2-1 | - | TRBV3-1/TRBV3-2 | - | TGTGCCAGCAGCCAAGACCTCTACAATGAGCAGTTCTTC | CASSQDLYNEQFF
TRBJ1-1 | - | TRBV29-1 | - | TGCAGCGCATCAGACGGGAACACTGAAGCTTTCTTT | CSASDGNTEAFF
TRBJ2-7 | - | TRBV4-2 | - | TGTGCCAGCAGCCAAGCTCAAAGAAACGAGCAGTACTTC | CASSQAQRNEQYF
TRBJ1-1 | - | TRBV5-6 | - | TGTGCCAGCAGCCGGAGGAGCAGAGAAAACACTGAAGCTTTCTTT | CASSRRSRENTEAFF
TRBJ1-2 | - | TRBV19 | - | TGTGCCAGTAGTATAGAAGCTGGGTATGGCTACACCTTC | CASSIEAGYGYTF
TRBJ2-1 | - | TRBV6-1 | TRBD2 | TGTGCCAGCAGTGAATTCGGCGGGAGGCCCGGGGACAATGAGCAGTTCTTC | CASSEFGGRPGDNEQFF
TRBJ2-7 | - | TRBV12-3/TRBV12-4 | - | TGTGCCAGCAGTTACTCCCGCTACGAGCAGTACTTC | CASSYSRYEQYF
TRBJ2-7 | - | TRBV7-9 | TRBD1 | TGTGCCAGCAGCACAAACCAGGGGGCAACCTACGAGCAGTACTTC | CASSTNQGATYEQYF
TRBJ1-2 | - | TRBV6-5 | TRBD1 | TGTGCCAGCATTTGGACAGGGGGCGGCTATGGCTACACCTTC | CASIWTGGGYGYTF
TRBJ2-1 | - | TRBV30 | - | TGTGCCTGGAGTTTCAGCGATGAGCAGTTCTTC | CAWSFSDEQFF
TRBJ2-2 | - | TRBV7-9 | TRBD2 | TGTGCCAGCAGTCCCAAGGGGCTAGCGGGAAACGGGGAGCTGTTTTTT | CASSPKGLAGNGELFF
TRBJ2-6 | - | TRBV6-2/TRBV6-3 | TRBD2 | TGTGCCAGCAGTTACTCGGCGGGGGTGCGCTCTGGGGCCAACGTCCTGACTTTC | CASSYSAGVRSGANVLTF
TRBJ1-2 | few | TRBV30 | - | TGTGCCTGGAGCAAGGGACTTAACTATGGCTACACCTTC | CAWSKGLNYGYTF
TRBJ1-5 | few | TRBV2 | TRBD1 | TGTGCCAGCAAAGGACAGGGGGCGAGCATCAATCAGCCCCAGCATTTT | CASKGQGASINQPQHF
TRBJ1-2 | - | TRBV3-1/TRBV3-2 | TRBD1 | TGTGCCAGCAGCCAAGATCGGGCAGGGGGCGGTGGCTACACCTTC | CASSQDRAGGGGYTF
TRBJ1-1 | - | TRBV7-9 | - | TGTGCCAGCAGCTCAAAGGGGGGACACACTGAAGCTTTCTTT | CASSSKGGHTEAFF
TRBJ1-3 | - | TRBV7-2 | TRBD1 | TGTGCCAGCAGCTTTACAGGGGTCGGAAACACCATATATTTT | CASSFTGVGNTIYF
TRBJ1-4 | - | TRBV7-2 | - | TGTGCCAGCAGCCCCAGGGCGGGAGATGAAAAACTGTTTTTT | CASSPRAGDEKLFF
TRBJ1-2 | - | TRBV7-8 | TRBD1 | TGTGCCAGCAGCCCGACCCCGACAGGGATCTATGGCTACACCTTC | CASSPTPTGIYGYTF
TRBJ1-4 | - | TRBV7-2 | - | TGTGCCAGCAGCTTAGGACGAGAGGGGCCTCCCTCGGCAAAACTGTTTTTT | CASSLGREGPPSAKLFF
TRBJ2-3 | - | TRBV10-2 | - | TGCGCCAGCCAACAATCTTTAATTACAGATACGCAGTATTTT | CASQQSLITDTQYF
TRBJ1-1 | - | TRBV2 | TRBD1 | TGTGCCAGCCGGCCAGGGGGGCGCGGCGAAGCTTTCTTT | CASRPGGRGEAFF
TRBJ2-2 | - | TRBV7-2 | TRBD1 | TGTGCCAGCAGCCTGGGACAGGGGAACACCGGGGAGCTGTTTTTT | CASSLGQGNTGELFF
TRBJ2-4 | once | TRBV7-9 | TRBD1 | TGTGCCAGCAGCCCCCTCCAGGACAGGCTAGCCAAAAACATTCAGTACTTC | CASSPLQDRLAKNIQYF
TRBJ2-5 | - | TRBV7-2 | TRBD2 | TGTGCCAGCAGCTCGGGAGGAGGGTTCCAAGAGACCCAGTACTTC | CASSSGGGFQETQYF
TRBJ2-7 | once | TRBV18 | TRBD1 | TGTGCCAGCTCACCGAGCCAGGGGGCTCGAAGGGACCTCCTAGACCGGGCGTACGAGCAGTACTTC | CASSPSQGARRDLLDRAYEQYF
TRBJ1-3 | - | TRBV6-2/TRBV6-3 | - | TGTGCCAGCAGCCTACCCTCTGGAAACACCATATATTTT | CASSLPSGNTIYF
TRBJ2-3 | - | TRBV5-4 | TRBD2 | TGTGCCAGCAGCTACTCGGGACTAGTTAAAGGAGATACGCAGTATTTT | CASSYSGLVKGDTQYF
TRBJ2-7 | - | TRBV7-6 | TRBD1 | TGTGCCAGCAGCTTAGCAGGCGGACAGGACCTCCACGAGCAGTACTTC | CASSLAGGQDLHEQYF
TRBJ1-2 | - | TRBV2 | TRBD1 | TGTGCCAGCAGTCGGGACAGTTCTAACTATGGCTACACCTTC | CASSRDSSNYGYTF
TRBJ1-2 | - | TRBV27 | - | TGTGCCAGCAGTTTAAGTCTCTGGGACGGCTCTAACTATGGCTACACCTTC | CASSLSLWDGSNYGYTF
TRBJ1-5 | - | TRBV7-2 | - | TGTGCCAGCAGCTTAGGACAGAACAATCAGCCCCAGCATTTT | CASSLGQNNQPQHF
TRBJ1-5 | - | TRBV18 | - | TGTGCCAGCTCATTAGACAGCAATCAGCCCCAGCATTTT | CASSLDSNQPQHF
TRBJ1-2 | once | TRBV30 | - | TGTGCCTGGAGTGTAATCGGGGGAGGCTACACCTTC | CAWSVIGGGYTF
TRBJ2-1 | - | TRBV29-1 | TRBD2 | TGCAGCGTTGAAAGTTGGCGGGAGAAATCCTACAATGAGCAGTTCTTC | CSVESWREKSYNEQFF
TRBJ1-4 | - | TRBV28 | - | TGTGCCAGCAGTAAACCCCGAGGGACTAATGAAAAACTGTTTTTT | CASSKPRGTNEKLFF
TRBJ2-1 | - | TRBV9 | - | TGTGCCAGCAGCGTAGCAGGGGTGTACTACAATGAGCAGTTCTTC | CASSVAGVYYNEQFF
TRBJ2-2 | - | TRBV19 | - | TGTGCCAGTAGTATAGGGGGGACGGGCGCCACCGGGGAGCTGTTTTTT | CASSIGGTGATGELFF
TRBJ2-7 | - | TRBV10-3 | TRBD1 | TGTGCCATCAGTGAGGGAGGGGGGACAGGGGGCCGTCGCTCCTACGAGCAGTACTTC | CAISEGGGTGGRRSYEQYF